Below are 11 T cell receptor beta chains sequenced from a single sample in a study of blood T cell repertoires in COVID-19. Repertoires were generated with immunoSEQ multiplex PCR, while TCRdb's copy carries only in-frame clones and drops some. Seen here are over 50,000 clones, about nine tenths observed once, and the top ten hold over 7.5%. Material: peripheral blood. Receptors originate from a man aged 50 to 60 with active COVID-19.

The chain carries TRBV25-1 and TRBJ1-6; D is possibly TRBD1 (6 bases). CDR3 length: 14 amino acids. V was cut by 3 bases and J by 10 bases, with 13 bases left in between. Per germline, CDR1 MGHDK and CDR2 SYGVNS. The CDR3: CASSEGARRSPLHF. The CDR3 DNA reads TGTGCCAGCAGTGAGGGGGCCCGGCGCTCACCCCTCCACTTT. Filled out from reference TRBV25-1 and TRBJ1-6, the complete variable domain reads EADIYQTPRYLVIGTGKKITLECSQTMGHDKMYWYQQDPGMELHLIHYSYGVNSTEKGDLSSESTVSRIRTEHFPLTLESARPSHTSQYLCASSEGARRSPLHFGNGTRLTVT.

CDR3 protein: CASSTAGGPREQYF. The CDR3 nucleotides are TGTGCCAGCAGCACAGCGGGAGGGCCGCGGGAGCAGTACTTC. The chain joins TRBV9 to TRBJ2-7; the match to TRBD2 covers 10 bases. V lost 4 bases and J lost 7; bases outside the gene matches: 8. Germline lookup yields CDR1 SGDLS and CDR2 YYNGEE. The CDR3 is 14 residues long. The variable domain in full, with the rest retrieved from reference TRBV9 and TRBJ2-7, is DSGVTQTPKHLITATGQRVTLRCSPRSGDLSVYWYQQSLDQGLQFLIQYYNGEERAKGNILERFSAQQFPDLHSELNLSSLELGDSALYFCASSTAGGPREQYFGPGTRLTVT.

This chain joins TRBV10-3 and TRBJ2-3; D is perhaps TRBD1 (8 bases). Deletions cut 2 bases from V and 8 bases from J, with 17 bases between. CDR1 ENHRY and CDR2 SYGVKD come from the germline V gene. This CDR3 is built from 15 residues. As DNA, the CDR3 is TGTGCCATCAGTGAGCAACTAACAGGGGGGGCTACGCAGTATTTT. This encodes CAISEQLTGGATQYF.

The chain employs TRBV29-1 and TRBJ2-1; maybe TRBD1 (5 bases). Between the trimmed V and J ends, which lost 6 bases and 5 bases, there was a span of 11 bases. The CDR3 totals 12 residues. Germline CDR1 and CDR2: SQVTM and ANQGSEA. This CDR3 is CSVYRRDNEQFF. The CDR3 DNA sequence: TGCAGCGTGTACAGGAGAGACAATGAGCAGTTCTTC.

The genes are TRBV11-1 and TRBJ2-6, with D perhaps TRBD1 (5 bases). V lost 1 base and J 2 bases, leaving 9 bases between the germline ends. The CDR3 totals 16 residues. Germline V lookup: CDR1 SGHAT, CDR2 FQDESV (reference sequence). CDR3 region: CASSLGRGAGANVLTF. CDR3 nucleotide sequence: TGTGCCAGCAGCTTAGGAAGGGGCGCTGGGGCCAACGTCCTGACTTTC.

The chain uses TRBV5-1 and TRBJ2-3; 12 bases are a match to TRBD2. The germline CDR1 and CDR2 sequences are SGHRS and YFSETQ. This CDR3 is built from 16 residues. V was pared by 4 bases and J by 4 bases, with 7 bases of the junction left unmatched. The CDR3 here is CASSRLAGAGSDTQYF. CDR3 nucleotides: TGCGCCAGCAGCAGACTAGCGGGAGCCGGCTCAGATACGCAGTATTTT.

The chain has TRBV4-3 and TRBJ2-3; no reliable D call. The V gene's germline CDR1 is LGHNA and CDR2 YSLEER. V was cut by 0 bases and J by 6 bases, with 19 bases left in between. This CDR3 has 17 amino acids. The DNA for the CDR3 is TGCGCCAGCAGCCAAGATTTACACGACTCGGGTGGGGATACGCAGTATTTT. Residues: CASSQDLHDSGGDTQYF.

The CDR3 DNA reads TGTGCCAGCAGCTTGGGGGGCGGGAACACTGAAGCTTTCTTT. Amino acids: CASSLGGGNTEAFF. The chain is built from TRBV5-6 and TRBJ1-1, with D perhaps TRBD1 (5 bases). Germline V gene lookup returns CDR1 SGHDT and CDR2 YYEEEE. The V end was cut by 0 bases, the J end by 1 base, with 7 bases between. CDR3 length equals 14 residues.

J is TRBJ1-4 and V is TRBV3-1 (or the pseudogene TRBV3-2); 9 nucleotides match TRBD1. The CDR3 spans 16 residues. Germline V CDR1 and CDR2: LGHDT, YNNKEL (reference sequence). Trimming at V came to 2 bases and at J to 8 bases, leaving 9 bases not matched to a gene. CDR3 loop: CASSQSSWTGVEKLFF. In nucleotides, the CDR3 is TGTGCCAGCAGCCAAAGTTCGTGGACAGGGGTAGAAAAACTGTTTTTT.

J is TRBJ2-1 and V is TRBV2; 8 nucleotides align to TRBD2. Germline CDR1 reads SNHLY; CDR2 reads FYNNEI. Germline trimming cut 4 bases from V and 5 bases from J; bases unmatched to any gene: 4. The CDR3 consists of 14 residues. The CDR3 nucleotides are TGTGCCAGCAGTGTAAACGGGAGGGACAATGAGCAGTTCTTC. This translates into CASSVNGRDNEQFF. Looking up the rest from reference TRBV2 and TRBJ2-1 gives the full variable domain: EPEVTQTPSHQVTQMGQEVILRCVPISNHLYFYWYRQILGQKVEFLVSFYNNEISEKSEIFDDQFSVERPDGSNFTLKIRSTKLEDSAMYFCASSVNGRDNEQFFGPGTRLTVL.

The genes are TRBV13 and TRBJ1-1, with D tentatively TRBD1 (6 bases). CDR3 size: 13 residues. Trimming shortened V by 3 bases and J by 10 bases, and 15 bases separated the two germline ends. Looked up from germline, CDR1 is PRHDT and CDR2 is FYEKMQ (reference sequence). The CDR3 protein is CASSFKDQGRAFF. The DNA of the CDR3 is TGTGCCAGCAGCTTTAAGGATCAGGGGCGAGCTTTCTTT.